The T cell receptor (beta chain) described here comes from a study of memory CD4+ T cells and cytomegalovirus serostatus (dated by TCRdb to the late 2010s). The study in broad terms: The cohort included around 33 healthy adults from Belgium, of whom 9 were CMV seropositive and about 25 were CMV seronegative. The study sequenced CD4+ memory TCRbeta repertoires of a Belgian cohort with known cytomegalovirus serostatus to replicate a published TCR-based CMV serostatus classifier. Study-level results and caveats: CMV serostatus prediction reached a median bootstrapped AUC of 0.95 with the original framework and over 0.8 with a US-trained random forest. The results were read as suggesting that the CMV-associated TCR signature is, for the most part, present in the CD4+ memory repertoire. Unlike the original study, which covered naive and memory CD4+ and CD8+ populations, the Belgian study sequenced only CD4+CD45RO+ memory cells. Of fewer than 200 previously reported CMV-associated TCRbeta sequences, about 72 appeared in the CD4+ memory repertoires, each in one to five individuals. The original-framework classifier achieved a median bootstrapped AUC of almost 0.97 with a 95% CI of 0.76-1.00 on the Belgian cohort.

CDR1 and CDR2, per the germline V gene, are MGHDK and SYGVNS. V drops 1 base and J drops 2 bases, leaving 12 bases in between. The CDR3 measures 15 amino acids from cysteine to phenylalanine. CDR3 DNA is the only sequence kept; it has 45 bases, read in frame from the first base. Single viable CD3+CD4+CD8-CD45RO+ cells were sorted as memory CD4+ T cells on a FACSAria II. CMV serostatus was assessed using a Roche Elecsys assay, by which serum IgG against CMV pp150, pp28, p38 and p52 was detected. After the samples were thawed, total CD4+ T cells were enriched through positive selection using CD4 magnetic microbeads. The samples came from a different study that was designed specifically to examine the CD4+ T cell memory repertoire. Peripheral blood mononuclear cells were isolated and cryopreserved following standard operating procedures; serum was stored at -80 °C. The staining relied on CD3-PerCP (BW264/56), CD4-APC (RPA-T4), CD45RO-PE (UCHT1) and CD8-Pacific Orange (3B5) antibodies, and Sytox blue was used to exclude non-viable cells.

As for this clone: Its target antigen remains unknown. No qualities accompany the bases; no much larger clone lies one base away.

Genomic DNA was extracted from sorted cells with the Quick-DNA Microprep Kit. Amplification of TCRbeta DNA was done with the immunoSEQ hsTCRbeta kit, following the protocol from the manufacturer. TCRbeta libraries were sequenced on an Illumina MiSeq instrument. Per the original workflow: After out-of-frame sequences were removed, 2 million to 2.5 million distinct TCRbeta sequences remained, averaging roughly 67,000 per individual. Each individual was scored using the number of 150 to 200 previously reported CMV-associated TCRbeta sequences that the individual carried and the total number of productive distinct TCRbeta sequences. A beta-binomial model was reimplemented in Python, and scikit-learn random forests with default parameters were trained on US cohort data. On the Belgian cohort, classifier performance was reported as the median AUC, along with percentile confidence intervals, across 10,000 bootstrap iterations. TCRdb took this table from immuneACCESS and kept in-frame rearrangements with V and J called. Such tables lack part of the clones; where checked against another copy, unresolved V genes explain under half of the gap, and the rest is unexplained. V and J calls and clone size come straight from that table; D and trimming were deduced from the DNA. Here the sample has some 52,000 clones; around 88% occur a single time. The ten largest make up roughly 2% of the sample.

Source material: memory CD4+ T cells from blood. The rearrangement joined TRBV25-1 to TRBJ2-7; 5 matching bases give a weak D call of TRBD1. The TCR sequence derives from an adult in good health and CMV-seropositive. This receptor carries the CDR3 CASSESTGLTYEQYF. The DNA sequence is as follows: TGTGCCAGCAGTGAATCTACAGGCCTAACCTACGAGCAGTACTTC.